This T cell receptor (beta chain) stems from a study of T cell repertoires in cytomegalovirus infection (dated by TCRdb to between 2018 and 2021). In the study overall: Because public TCR beta signatures pointed to carriage of CMV infection together with the matching HLA type, the HLA type of each donor mattered for the analysis.

The CDR1 and CDR2 encoded by the germline V gene are MNHEY and SVGEGT. V loses 2 bases, J loses 2 bases, and the germline ends lie 13 bases apart. From cysteine to phenylalanine, the CDR3 is 16 amino acids long. This entry keeps only the CDR3 DNA: 48 bases, framed from base 1. Study-wide findings and limitations: The ex vivo response was dominated by HLA-C-restricted CMV-specific TCR beta clonotypes, which also provided the single most frequent clonotype in two of eight donors. In both this cohort and an independent cohort of over 350 donors, the cumulative frequency of public TCR beta family members distinguished carriers of CMV infection plus the relevant HLA type.

The table lists this clonotype with a few counts. Its recognized antigen is unknown. No base quality information exists; no much larger clone differs at one position. Sequencing was carried out with an Illumina HiSeq 1500. TCRdb trimmed public reads at Q25 via fastp, called clones via MiXCR and kept in-frame beta chains. Records with the same CDR3 protein are collapsed into one entry carrying the most frequent genes and DNA. This sample lists hundreds of thousands of distinct CDR3 sequences; roughly a quarter were detected once. The ten largest clones capture under 8.5% of the sample. This receptor was identified in a human donor in good health (CMV status not recorded). Some clones in this sample may be carry-over from other donors' samples. What was sequenced was CD8+ T cells from PBMCs. The sequence links TRBV6-2 or TRBV6-3 to TRBJ2-1, with the identity of the D gene unclear. In nucleotides, the sequence is TGTGCCAGCAGTTACGAGCTGCGCCAACCCTACAATGAGCAGTTCTTC. The translation is CASSYELRQPYNEQFF.